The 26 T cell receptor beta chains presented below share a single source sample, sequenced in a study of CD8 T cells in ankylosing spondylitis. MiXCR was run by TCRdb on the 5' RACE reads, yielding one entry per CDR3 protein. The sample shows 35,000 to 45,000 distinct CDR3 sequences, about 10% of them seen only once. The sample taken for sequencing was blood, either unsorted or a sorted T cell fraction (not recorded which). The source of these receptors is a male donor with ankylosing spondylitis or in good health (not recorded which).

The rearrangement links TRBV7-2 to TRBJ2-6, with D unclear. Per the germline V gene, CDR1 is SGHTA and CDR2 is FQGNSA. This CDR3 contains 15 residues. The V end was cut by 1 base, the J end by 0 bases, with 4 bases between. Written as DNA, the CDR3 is TGTGCCAGCAGCTTAGGGGGCTCTGGGGCCAACGTCCTGACTTTC. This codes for CASSLGGSGANVLTF.

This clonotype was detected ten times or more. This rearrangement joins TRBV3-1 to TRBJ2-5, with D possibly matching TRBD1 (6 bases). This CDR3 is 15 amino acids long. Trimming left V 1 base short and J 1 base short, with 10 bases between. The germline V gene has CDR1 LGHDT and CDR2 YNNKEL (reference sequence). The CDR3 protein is CASSQGTVAQETQYF. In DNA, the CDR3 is TGTGCCAGCAGCCAAGGGACAGTAGCCCAAGAGACCCAGTACTTC.

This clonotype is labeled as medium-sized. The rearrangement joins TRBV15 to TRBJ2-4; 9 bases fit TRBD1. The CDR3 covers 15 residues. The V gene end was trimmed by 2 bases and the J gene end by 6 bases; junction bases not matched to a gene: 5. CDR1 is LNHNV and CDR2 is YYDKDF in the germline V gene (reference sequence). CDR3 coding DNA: TGTGCCACCAGCAGATTTGGACAGGGGTTAAACATTCAGTACTTC. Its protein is CATSRFGQGLNIQYF.

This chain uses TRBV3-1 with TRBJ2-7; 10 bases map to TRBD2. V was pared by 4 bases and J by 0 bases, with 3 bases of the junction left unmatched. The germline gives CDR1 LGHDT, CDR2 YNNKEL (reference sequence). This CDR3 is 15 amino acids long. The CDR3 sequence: CASSLGLAISYEQYF. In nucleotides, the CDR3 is TGTGCCAGCAGCCTGGGACTAGCGATCTCCTACGAGCAGTACTTC.

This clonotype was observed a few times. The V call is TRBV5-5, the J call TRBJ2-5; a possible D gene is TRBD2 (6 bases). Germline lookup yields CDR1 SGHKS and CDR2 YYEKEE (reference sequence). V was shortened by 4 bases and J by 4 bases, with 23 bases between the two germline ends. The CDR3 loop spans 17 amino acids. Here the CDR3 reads CASSRRPREGGAETQYF. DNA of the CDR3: TGTGCCAGCAGCCGGAGGCCGAGGGAAGGCGGGGCAGAGACCCAGTACTTC.

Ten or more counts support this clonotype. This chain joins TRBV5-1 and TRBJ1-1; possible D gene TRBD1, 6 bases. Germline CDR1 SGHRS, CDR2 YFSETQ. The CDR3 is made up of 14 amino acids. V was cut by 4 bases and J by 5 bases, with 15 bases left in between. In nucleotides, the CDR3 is TGCGCCAGCAGCGAAGACAGGATTGGGACTGAAGCTTTCTTT. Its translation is CASSEDRIGTEAFF.

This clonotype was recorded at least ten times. The CDR3 reads CSARGWGVTYEQYF. The CDR3 DNA follows: TGCAGTGCTAGAGGGTGGGGGGTGACCTACGAGCAGTACTTC. V is TRBV20-1 and J is TRBJ2-7; possible D gene TRBD2, 6 bases. V dropped 1 base and J dropped 2 bases, with 12 bases sitting between them. This CDR3 has 14 residues. Germline assignment: CDR1 DFQATT and CDR2 SNEGSKA (reference sequence).

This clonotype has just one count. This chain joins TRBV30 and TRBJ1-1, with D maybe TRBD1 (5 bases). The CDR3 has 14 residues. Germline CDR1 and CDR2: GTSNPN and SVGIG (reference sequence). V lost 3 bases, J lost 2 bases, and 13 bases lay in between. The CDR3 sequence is CAWRVIGANTEAFF. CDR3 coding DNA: TGTGCCTGGAGAGTGATAGGGGCTAACACTGAAGCTTTCTTT.

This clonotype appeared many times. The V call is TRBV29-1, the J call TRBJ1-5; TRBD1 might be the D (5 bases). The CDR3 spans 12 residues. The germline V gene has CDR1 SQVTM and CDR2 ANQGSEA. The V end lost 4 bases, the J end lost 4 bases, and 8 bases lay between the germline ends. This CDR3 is CSVGQLNQPQHF. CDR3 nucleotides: TGCAGCGTTGGACAGTTAAATCAGCCCCAGCATTTT.

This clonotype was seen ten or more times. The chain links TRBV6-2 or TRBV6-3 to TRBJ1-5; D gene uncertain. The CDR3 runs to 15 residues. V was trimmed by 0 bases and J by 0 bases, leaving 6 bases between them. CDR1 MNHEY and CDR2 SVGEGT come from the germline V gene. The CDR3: CASSYSRISNQPQHF. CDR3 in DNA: TGTGCCAGCAGTTACTCGAGGATTAGCAATCAGCCCCAGCATTTT.

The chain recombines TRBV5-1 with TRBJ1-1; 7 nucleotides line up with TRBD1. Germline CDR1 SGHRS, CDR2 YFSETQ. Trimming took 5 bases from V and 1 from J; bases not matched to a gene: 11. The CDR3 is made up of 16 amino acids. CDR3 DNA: TGCGCCAGCAGTCCAGGGGGGCTCATCGGGAACACTGAAGCTTTCTTT. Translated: CASSPGGLIGNTEAFF.

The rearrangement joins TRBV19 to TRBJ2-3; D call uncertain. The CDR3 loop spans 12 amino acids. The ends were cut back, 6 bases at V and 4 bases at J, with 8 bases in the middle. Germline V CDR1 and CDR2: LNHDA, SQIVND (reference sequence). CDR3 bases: TGTGCCAGTAGCGCCTCTTCAGATACGCAGTATTTT. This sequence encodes CASSASSDTQYF.

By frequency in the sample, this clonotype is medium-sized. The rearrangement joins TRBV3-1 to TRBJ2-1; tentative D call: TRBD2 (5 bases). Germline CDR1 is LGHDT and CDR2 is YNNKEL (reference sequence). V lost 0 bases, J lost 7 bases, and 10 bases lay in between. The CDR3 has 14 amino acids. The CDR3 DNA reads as TGTGCCAGCAGCCAAGATCGAGAGGGTAATGAGCAGTTCTTC. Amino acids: CASSQDREGNEQFF.

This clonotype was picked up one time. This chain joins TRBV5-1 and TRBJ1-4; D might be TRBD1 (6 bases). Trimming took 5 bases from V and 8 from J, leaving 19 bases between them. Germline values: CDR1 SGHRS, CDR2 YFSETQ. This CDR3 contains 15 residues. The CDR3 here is CASSMSGQGMEKLFF. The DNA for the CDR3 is TGCGCCAGCAGTATGTCCGGCCAGGGGATGGAAAAACTGTTTTTT.

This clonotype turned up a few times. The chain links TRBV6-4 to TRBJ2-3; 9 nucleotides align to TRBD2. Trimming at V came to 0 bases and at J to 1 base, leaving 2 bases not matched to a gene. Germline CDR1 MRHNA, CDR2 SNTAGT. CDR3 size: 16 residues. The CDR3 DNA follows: TGTGCCAGCAGTGACTCTCAGCGGGGGGGCACAGATACGCAGTATTTT. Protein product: CASSDSQRGGTDTQYF.

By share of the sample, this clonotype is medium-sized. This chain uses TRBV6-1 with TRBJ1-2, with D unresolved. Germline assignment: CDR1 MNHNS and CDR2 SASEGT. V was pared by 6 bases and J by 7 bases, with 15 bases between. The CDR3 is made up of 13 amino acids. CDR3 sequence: CASSQVRSGGYTF. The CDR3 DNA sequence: TGTGCCAGCAGCCAAGTTAGGAGTGGTGGCTACACCTTC.

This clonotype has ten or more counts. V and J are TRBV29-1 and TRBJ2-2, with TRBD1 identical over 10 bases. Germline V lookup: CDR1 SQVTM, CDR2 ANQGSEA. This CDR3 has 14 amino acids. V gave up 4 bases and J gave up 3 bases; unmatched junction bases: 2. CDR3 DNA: TGCAGCGTTGGGACAGGGGGGCACACCGGGGAGCTGTTTTTT. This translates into CSVGTGGHTGELFF.

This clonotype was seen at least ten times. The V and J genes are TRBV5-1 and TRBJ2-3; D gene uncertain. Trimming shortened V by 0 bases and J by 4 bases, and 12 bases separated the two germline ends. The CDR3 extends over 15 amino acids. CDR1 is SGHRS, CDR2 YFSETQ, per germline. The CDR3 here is CASSLVPAEADTQYF. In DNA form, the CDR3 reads TGCGCCAGCAGCTTGGTTCCAGCAGAGGCAGATACGCAGTATTTT.

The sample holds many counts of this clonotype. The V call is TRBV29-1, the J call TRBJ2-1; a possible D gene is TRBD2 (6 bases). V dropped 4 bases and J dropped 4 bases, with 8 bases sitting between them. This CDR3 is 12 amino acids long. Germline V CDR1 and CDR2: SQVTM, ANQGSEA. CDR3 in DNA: TGCAGCGTTGGGGCGGGGTACAATGAGCAGTTCTTC. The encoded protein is CSVGAGYNEQFF.

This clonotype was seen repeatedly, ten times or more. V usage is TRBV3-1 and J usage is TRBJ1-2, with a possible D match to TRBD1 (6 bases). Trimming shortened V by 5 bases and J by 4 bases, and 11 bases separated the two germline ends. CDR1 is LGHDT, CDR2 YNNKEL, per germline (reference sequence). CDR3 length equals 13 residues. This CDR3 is CASSATGSYGYTF. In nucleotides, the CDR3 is TGTGCCAGCAGCGCTACAGGGAGCTATGGCTACACCTTC. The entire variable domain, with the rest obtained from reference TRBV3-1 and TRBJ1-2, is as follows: DTAVSQTPKYLVTQMGNDKSIKCEQNLGHDTMYWYKQDSKKFLKIMFSYNNKELIINETVPNRFSPKSPDKAHLNLHINSLELGDSAVYFCASSATGSYGYTFGSGTRLTVV.

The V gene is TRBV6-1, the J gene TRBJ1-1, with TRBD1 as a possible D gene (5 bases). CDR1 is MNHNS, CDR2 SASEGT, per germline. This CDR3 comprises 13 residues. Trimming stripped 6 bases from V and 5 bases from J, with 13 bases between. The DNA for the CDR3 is TGTGCCAGCAGAGCCGTGGGGGGGACTGAAGCTTTCTTT. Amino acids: CASRAVGGTEAFF.

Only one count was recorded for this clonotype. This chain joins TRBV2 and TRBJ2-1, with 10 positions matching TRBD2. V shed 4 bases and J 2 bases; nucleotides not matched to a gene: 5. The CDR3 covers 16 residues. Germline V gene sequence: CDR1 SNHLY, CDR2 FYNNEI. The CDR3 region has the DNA TGTGCCAGCAGTGCCCGGACTAGCGGCACCTACAATGAGCAGTTCTTC. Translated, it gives CASSARTSGTYNEQFF.

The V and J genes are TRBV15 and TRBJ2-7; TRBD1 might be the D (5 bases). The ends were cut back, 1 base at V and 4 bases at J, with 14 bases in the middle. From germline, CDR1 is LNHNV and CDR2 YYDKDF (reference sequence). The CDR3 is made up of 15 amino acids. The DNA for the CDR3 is TGTGCCACCAGCAGAGTGGGGCCAGACAGATACGAGCAGTACTTC. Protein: CATSRVGPDRYEQYF.

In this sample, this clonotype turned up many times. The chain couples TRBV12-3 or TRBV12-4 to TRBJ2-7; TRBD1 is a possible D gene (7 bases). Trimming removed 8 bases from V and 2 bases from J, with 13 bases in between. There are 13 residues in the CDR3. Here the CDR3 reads CASGPGGPYEQYF. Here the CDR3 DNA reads TGTGCCAGCGGACCAGGGGGGCCCTACGAGCAGTACTTC.

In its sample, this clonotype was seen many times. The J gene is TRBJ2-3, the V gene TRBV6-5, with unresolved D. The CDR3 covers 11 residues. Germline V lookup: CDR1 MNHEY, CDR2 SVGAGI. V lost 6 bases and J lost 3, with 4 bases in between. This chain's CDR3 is CASRDTDTQYF. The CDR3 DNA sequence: TGTGCCAGCAGGGATACAGATACGCAGTATTTT.

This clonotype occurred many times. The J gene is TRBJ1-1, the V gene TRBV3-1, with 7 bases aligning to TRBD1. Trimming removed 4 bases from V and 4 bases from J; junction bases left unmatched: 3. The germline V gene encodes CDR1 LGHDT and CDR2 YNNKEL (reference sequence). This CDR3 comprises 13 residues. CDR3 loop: CASSPQGGTEAFF. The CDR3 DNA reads TGTGCCAGCAGCCCGCAGGGGGGCACTGAAGCTTTCTTT.